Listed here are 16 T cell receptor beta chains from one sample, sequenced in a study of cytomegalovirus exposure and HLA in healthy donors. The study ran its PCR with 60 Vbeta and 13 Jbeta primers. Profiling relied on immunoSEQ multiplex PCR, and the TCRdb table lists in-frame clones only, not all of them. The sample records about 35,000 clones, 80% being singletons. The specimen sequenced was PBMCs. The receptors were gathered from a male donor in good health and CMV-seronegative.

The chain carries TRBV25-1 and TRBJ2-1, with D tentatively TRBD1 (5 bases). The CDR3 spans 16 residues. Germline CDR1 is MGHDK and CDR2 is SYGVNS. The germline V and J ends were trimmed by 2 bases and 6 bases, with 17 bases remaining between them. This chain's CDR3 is CASSEEAGRTGNEQFF. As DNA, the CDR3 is TGTGCCAGCAGTGAAGAGGCAGGGCGTACTGGCAATGAGCAGTTCTTC.

CDR3 sequence reads: CASSLARGRETQYF. The CDR3 DNA is TGTGCCAGCAGCTTGGCCAGGGGGAGGGAGACCCAGTACTTC. The J gene is TRBJ2-5, the V gene TRBV5-4; TRBD1 is a possible D gene (7 bases). The ends were cut back, 0 bases at V and 5 bases at J, with 11 bases in the middle. Germline CDR1 reads SGHNT; CDR2 reads YYREEE (reference sequence). CDR3 length: 14 amino acids.

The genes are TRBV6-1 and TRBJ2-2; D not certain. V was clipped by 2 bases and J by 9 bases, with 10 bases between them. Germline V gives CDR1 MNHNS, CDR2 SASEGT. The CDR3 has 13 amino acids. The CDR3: CASSERVKRELFF. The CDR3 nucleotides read TGTGCCAGCAGTGAAAGAGTAAAGAGGGAGCTGTTTTTT.

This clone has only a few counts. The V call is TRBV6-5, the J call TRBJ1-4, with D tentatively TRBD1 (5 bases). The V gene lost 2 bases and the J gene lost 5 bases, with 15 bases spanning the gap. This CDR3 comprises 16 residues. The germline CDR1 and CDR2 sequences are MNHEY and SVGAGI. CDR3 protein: CASSYLPTARNEKLFF. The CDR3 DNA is TGTGCCAGCAGTTACCTCCCGACAGCACGAAATGAAAAACTGTTTTTT.

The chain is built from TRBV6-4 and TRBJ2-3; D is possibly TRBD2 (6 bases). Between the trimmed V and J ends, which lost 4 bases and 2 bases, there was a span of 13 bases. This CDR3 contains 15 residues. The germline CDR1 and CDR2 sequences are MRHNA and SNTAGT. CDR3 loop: CASSVRAGHTDTQYF. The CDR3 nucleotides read TGTGCCAGCAGTGTACGAGCGGGCCACACAGATACGCAGTATTTT.

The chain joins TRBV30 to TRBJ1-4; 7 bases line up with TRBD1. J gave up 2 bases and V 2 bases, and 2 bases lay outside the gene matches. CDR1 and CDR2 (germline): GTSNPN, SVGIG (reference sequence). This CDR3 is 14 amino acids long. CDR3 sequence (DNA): TGTGCCTGGAGTACGACAGGGACTAATGAAAAACTGTTTTTT. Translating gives CAWSTTGTNEKLFF.

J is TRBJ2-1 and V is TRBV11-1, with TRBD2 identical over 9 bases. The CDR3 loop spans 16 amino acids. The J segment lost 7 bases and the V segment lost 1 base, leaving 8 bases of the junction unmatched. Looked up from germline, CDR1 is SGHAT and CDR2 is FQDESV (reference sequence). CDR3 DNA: TGTGCCAGCAGCTTAGGGGCTCTAGCGGGAAATAATGAGCAGTTCTTC. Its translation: CASSLGALAGNNEQFF.

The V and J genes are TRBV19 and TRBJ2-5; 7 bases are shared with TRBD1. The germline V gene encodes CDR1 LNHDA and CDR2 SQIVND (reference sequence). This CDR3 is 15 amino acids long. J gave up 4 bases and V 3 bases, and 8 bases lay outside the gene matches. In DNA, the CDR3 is TGTGCCAGTAGTATTGGTGGACAGGATTCAGAGACCCAGTACTTC. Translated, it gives CASSIGGQDSETQYF.

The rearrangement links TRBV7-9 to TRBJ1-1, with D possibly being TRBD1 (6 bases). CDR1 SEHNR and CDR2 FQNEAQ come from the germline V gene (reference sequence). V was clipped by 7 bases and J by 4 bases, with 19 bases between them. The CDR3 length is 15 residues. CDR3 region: CASKPFWQGSTEAFF. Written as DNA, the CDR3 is TGTGCCAGCAAGCCCTTCTGGCAGGGGAGCACTGAAGCTTTCTTT. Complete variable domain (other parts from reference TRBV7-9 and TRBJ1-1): DTGVSQNPRHKITKRGQNVTFRCDPISEHNRLYWYRQTLGQGPEFLTYFQNEAQLEKSRLLSDRFSAERPKGSFSTLEIQRTEQGDSAMYLCASKPFWQGSTEAFFGQGTRLTVV.

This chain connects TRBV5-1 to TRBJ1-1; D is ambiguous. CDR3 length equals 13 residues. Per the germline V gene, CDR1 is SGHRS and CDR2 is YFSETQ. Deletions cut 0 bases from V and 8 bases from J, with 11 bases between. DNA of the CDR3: TGCGCCAGCAGCTTGGGCCCGGTGCGGGAAGCTTTCTTT. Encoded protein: CASSLGPVREAFF.

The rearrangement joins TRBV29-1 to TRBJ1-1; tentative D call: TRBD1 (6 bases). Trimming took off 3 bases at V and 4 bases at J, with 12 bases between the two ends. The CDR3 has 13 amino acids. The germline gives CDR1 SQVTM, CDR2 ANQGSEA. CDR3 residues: CSVEGARGTEAFF. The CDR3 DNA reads TGCAGCGTTGAGGGGGCCCGGGGCACTGAAGCTTTCTTT.

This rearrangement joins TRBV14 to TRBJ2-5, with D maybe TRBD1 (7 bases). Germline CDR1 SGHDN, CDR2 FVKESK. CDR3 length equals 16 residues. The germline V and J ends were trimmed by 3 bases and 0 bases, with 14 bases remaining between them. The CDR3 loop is CASSQGGTEYQETQYF. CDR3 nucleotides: TGTGCCAGCAGCCAGGGCGGGACAGAGTACCAAGAGACCCAGTACTTC.

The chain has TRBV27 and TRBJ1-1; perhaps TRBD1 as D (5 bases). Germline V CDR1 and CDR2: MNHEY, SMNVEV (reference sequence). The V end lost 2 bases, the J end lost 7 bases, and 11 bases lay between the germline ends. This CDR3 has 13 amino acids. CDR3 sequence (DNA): TGTGCCAGCAGTTTACAGGGTCTTGGTGAAGCTTTCTTT. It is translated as CASSLQGLGEAFF.

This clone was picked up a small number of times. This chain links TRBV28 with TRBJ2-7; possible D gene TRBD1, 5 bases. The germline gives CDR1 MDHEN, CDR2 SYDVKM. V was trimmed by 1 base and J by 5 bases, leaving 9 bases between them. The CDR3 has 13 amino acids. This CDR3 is CASSLSRVHEQYF. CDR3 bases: TGTGCCAGCAGTTTATCCAGGGTCCACGAGCAGTACTTC.

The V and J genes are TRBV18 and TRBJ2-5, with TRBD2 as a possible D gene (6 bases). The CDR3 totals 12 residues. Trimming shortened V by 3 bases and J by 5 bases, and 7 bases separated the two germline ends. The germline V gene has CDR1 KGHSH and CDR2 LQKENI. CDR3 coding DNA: TGTGCCAGCTCACCTAGCGGTGAGACCCAGTACTTC. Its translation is CASSPSGETQYF.

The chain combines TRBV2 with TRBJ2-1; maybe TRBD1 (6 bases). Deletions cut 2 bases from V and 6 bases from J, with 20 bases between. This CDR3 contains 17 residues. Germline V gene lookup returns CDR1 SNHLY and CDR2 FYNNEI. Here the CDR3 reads CASSETHRALVINEQFF. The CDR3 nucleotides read TGTGCCAGCAGTGAAACCCACAGGGCCCTGGTCATCAATGAGCAGTTCTTC.